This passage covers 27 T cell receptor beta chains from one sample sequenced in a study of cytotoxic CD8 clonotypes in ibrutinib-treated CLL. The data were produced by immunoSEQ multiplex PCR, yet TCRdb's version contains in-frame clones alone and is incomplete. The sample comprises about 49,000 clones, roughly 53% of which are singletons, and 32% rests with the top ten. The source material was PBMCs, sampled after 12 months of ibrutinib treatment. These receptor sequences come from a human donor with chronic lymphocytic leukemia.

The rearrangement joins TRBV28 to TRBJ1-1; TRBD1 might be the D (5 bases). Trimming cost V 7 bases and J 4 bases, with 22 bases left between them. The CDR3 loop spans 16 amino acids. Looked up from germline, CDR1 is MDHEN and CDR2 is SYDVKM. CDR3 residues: CASTRRSGVGATEAFF. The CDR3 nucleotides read TGTGCCAGCACCCGACGGAGTGGGGTTGGGGCCACTGAAGCTTTCTTT.

The CDR3: CASRGREQETQYF. In DNA, the CDR3 is TGTGCCAGCAGAGGGCGGGAGCAAGAGACCCAGTACTTC. This chain uses TRBV11-3 with TRBJ2-5; TRBD2 matches at 7 bases. The CDR3 covers 13 residues. The germline CDR1 and CDR2 sequences are SGHNT and YENEEA. Unmatched junction bases numbered 3, after V lost 6 bases and J lost 2 bases.

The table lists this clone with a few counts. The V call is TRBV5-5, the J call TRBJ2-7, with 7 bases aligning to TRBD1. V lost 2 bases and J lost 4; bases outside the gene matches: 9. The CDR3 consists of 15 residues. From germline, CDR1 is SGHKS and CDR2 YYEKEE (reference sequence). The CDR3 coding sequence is TGTGCCAGCAGCTTACGGAATCAGGGGGTTTACGAGCAGTACTTC. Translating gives CASSLRNQGVYEQYF.

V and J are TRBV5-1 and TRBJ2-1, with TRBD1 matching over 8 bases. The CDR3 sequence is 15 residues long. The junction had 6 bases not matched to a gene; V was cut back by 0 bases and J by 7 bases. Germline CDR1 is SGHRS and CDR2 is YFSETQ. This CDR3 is CASSLAQGALNEQFF. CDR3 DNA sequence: TGCGCCAGCAGCTTGGCCCAGGGGGCGCTTAATGAGCAGTTCTTC.

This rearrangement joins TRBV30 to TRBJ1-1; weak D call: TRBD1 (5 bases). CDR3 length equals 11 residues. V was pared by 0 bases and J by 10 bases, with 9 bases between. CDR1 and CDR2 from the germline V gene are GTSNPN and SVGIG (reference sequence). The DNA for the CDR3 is TGTGCCTGGAGTGTGGGAGGGGTAGCTTTCTTT. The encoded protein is CAWSVGGVAFF.

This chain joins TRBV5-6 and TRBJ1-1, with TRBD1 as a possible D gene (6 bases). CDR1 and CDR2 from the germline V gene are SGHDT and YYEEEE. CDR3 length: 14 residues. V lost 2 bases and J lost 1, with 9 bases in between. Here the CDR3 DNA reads TGTGCCAGCAGCTTTCAACAGGGGAACACTGAAGCTTTCTTT. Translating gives CASSFQQGNTEAFF.

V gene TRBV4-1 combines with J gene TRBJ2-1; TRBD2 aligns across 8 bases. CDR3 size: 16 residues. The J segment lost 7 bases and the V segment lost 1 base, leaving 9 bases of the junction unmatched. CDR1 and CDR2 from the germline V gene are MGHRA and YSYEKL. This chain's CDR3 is CASSQAPSGSGNEQFF. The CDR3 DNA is TGCGCCAGCAGCCAAGCCCCCAGCGGGAGTGGTAATGAGCAGTTCTTC.

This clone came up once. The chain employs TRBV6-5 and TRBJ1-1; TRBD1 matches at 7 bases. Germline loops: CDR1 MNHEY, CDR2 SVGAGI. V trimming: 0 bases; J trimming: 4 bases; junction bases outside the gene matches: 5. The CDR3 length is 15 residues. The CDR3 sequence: CASSYSTGPFTEAFF. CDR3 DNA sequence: TGTGCCAGCAGTTACTCGACAGGGCCCTTCACTGAAGCTTTCTTT.

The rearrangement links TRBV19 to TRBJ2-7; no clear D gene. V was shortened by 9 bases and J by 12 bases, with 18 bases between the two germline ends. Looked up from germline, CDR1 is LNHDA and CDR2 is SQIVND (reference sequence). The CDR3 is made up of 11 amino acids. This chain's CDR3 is CASALGSGMYF. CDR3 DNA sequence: TGTGCCAGCGCCCTCGGTAGTGGCATGTACTTC.

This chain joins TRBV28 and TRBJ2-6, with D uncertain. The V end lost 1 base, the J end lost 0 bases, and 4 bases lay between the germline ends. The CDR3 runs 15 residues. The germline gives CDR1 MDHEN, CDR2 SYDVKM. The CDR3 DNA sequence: TGTGCCAGCAGTTTATACGGCTCTGGGGCCAACGTCCTGACTTTC. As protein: CASSLYGSGANVLTF.

CDR3 amino acids: CSVSGLGNTEAFF. The CDR3 DNA reads as TGCAGCGTCTCCGGTTTAGGAAACACTGAAGCTTTCTTT. The chain links TRBV29-1 to TRBJ1-1, with D unresolved. The germline CDR1 and CDR2 sequences are SQVTM and ANQGSEA. CDR3 length: 13 residues. V lost 6 bases and J 2 bases, leaving 13 bases between the germline ends.

The CDR3 DNA reads as TGTGCCAGCAGCCGTCAGTCGGCGGGAGGCCACGAGCAGTACTTC. This codes for CASSRQSAGGHEQYF. This chain connects TRBV7-2 to TRBJ2-7; 8 bases map to TRBD2. Germline V gene sequence: CDR1 SGHTA, CDR2 FQGNSA. This CDR3 is built from 15 residues. Losses at the gene ends were 5 bases for V and 5 bases for J; bases not matched to a gene: 11.

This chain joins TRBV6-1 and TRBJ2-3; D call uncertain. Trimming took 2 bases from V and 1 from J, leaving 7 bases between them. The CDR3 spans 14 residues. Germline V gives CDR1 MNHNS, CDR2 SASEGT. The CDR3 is CASSEPGGTDTQYF. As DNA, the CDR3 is TGTGCCAGCAGTGAACCTGGTGGCACAGATACGCAGTATTTT.

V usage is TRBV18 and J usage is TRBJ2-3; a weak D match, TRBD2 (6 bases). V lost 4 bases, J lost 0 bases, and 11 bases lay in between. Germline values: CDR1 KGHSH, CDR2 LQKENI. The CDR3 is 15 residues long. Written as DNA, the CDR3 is TGTGCCAGCTCACTAGCGGCAGAGAGCACAGATACGCAGTATTTT. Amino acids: CASSLAAESTDTQYF.

CDR3 protein: CASSEMGSGRARVTQYF. For the CDR3, the DNA is TGTGCCAGCAGTGAGATGGGGAGCGGGAGGGCCAGGGTTACGCAGTATTTT. The chain uses TRBV25-1 and TRBJ2-3; TRBD2 matches at 10 bases. This CDR3 spans 17 amino acids. Germline CDR1 and CDR2: MGHDK and SYGVNS. V lost 3 bases, J lost 8 bases, and 14 bases stayed unmatched.

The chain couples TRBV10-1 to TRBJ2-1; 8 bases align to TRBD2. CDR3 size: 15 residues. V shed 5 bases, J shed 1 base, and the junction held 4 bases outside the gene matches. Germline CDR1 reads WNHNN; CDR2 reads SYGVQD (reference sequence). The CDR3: CASSRSGSSYNEQFF. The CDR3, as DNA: TGCGCCAGCAGTAGGAGCGGGAGTTCCTACAATGAGCAGTTCTTC.

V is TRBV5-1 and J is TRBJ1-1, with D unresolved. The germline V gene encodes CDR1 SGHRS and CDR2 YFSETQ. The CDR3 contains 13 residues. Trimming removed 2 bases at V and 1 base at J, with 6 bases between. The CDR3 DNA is TGCGCCAGCAGCTTTGGGTGGAACACTGAAGCTTTCTTT. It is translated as CASSFGWNTEAFF.

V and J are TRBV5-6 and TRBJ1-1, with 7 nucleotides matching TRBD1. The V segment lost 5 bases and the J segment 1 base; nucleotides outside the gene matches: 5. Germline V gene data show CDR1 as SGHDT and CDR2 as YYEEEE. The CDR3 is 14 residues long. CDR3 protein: CASRPGQTNTEAFF. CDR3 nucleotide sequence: TGTGCCAGCAGGCCGGGACAGACGAACACTGAAGCTTTCTTT.

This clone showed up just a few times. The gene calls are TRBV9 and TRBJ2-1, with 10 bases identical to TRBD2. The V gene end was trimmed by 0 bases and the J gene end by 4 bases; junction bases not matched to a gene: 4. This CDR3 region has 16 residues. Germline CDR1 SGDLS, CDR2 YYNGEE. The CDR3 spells CASSVAAGGLYNEQFF. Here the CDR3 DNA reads TGTGCCAGCAGCGTAGCAGCGGGAGGGCTGTACAATGAGCAGTTCTTC.

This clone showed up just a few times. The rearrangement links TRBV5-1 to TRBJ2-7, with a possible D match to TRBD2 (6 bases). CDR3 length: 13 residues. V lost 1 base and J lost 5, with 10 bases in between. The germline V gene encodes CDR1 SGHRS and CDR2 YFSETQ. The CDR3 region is CASSLSGLNEQYF. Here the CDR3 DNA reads TGCGCCAGCAGCTTGTCGGGACTTAACGAGCAGTACTTC.

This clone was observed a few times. The CDR3 loop reads CAWGQGWGNQPQHF. CDR3 coding DNA: TGTGCCTGGGGACAGGGTTGGGGCAATCAGCCCCAGCATTTT. The rearrangement uses TRBV30 and TRBJ1-5; 8 nucleotides agree with TRBD1. Germline V gene sequence: CDR1 GTSNPN, CDR2 SVGIG (reference sequence). This CDR3 contains 14 residues. The trim removed 5 bases at V and 2 bases at J, leaving 5 bases unmatched.

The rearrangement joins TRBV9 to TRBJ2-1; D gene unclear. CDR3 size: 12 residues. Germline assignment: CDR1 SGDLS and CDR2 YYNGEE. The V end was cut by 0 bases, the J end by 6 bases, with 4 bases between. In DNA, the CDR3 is TGTGCCAGCAGCGTAGGGCGCAATGAGCAGTTCTTC. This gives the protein CASSVGRNEQFF.

The CDR3 bases are TGTGCCAGCAGCCACCTAGAACAGGGAACTGGCTACACCTTC. Its translation is CASSHLEQGTGYTF. The chain recombines TRBV4-2 with TRBJ1-2; tentative D call: TRBD1 (6 bases). Trimming left V 3 bases short and J 7 bases short, with 15 bases between. The CDR3 has 14 amino acids. Germline V CDR1 and CDR2: LGHNA, YNFKEQ.

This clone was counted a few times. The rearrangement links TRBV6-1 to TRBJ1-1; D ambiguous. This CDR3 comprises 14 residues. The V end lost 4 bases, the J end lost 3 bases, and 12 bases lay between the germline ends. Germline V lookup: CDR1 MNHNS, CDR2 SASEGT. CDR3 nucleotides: TGTGCCAGCAGTGTCAGTCGGCGGGACACTGAAGCTTTCTTT. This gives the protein CASSVSRRDTEAFF.

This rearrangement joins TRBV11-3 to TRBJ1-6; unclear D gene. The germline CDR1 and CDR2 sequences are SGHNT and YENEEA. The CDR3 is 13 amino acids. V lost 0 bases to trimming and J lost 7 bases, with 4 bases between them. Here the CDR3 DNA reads TGTGCCAGCAGCTTAGAGGCCAATTCACCCCTCCACTTT. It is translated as CASSLEANSPLHF.

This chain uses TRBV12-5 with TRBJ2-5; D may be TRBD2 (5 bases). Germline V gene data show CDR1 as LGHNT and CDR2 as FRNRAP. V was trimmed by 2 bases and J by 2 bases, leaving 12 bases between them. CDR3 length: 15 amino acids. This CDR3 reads CASGLTSAGQETQYF. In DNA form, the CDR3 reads TGTGCTAGTGGTTTGACTTCGGCGGGTCAAGAGACCCAGTACTTC. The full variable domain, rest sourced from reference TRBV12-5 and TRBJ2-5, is DARVTQTPRHKVTEMGQEVTMRCQPILGHNTVFWYRQTMMQGLELLAYFRNRAPLDDSGMPKDRFSAEMPDATLATLKIQPSEPRDSAVYFCASGLTSAGQETQYFGPGTRLLVL.

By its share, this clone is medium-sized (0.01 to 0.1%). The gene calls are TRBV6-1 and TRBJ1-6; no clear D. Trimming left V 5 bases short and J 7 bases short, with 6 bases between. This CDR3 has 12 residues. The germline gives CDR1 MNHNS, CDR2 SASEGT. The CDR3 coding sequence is TGTGCCAGCAGTAGGCAGAATTCACCCCTCCACTTT. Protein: CASSRQNSPLHF.